A selection of T cell receptor beta chains follows, all from one sample in a study of T cell changes during pregnancy in multiple sclerosis. Profiled with immunoSEQ multiplex PCR; TCRdb holds only in-frame clones, not every one. Of tens of thousands of clones in the sample, around 90% were seen once. The starting material was peripheral blood, obtained in the second trimester of pregnancy. The receptor source for this set is a female donor in good health, enrolled as a control in a pregnancy study. The CDR3 runs from the conserved cysteine through the conserved F or W. Each record gives: J gene, D gene, clone size, V gene, CDR3 DNA, CDR3 protein. D genes are given only for firm matches. Some rows mark clone size as missing; the rest say once, few, many or name a class of expanded clone.

>TRBJ1-2|TRBD1|NA|TRBV19
TGTGCCAGTAGTATAGCCCGACAGGGAACCGGCTATGGCTACACCTTC
CASSIARQGTGYGYTF
>TRBJ1-5|TRBD1|NA|TRBV6-5
TGTGCCAGCAGTTACGGGACAGGCGGTGCTCAGCCCCAGCATTTT
CASSYGTGGAQPQHF
>TRBJ2-6|TRBD1|NA|TRBV7-9
TGTGCCAGCAGACAAGCAACAGGGGGCTCTGGGGCCAACGTCCTGACTTTC
CASRQATGGSGANVLTF
>TRBJ2-7|TRBD2|NA|TRBV14
TGTGCCAGCAGCCAAGGAACTCTAGCGGTCGGCTACGAGCAGTACTTC
CASSQGTLAVGYEQYF
>TRBJ1-3|NA|once|TRBV7-9
TGTGCCAGCAGTCCCCCCCGGACAGACCTCAAAAATTACGGAAACACCATATATTTT
CASSPPRTDLKNYGNTIYF
>TRBJ1-5|NA|NA|TRBV30
TGTGCCTGGAGGACAGCTTATAGCAATCAGCCCCAGCATTTT
CAWRTAYSNQPQHF
>TRBJ1-4|TRBD1|NA|TRBV15
TGTGCCACCAGCAGAGATACAGGGGGAGGAAAACTGTTTTTT
CATSRDTGGGKLFF
>TRBJ2-1|NA|NA|TRBV6-4
TGTGCCAGCAGTGCCCTTGACTATTCTGAGCAGTTCTTC
CASSALDYSEQFF
>TRBJ2-1|NA|NA|TRBV7-9
TGTGCCAGCAGCTTAGACCCGGGGGGCCTGTTGAATGAGCAGTTCTTC
CASSLDPGGLLNEQFF
>TRBJ2-2|NA|NA|TRBV5-6
TGTGCCAGCAGCCAAATAGGACAGACTACGAACACCGGGGAGCTGTTTTTT
CASSQIGQTTNTGELFF
>TRBJ2-1|TRBD2|NA|TRBV6-6
TGTGCCAGCAGGCCTTCTCGGGGGGACTCCTACAATGAGCAGTTCTTC
CASRPSRGDSYNEQFF
>TRBJ2-2|TRBD1|once|TRBV6-5
TGTGCCAGCAGTTACACAACAGGGGTTTATGCCGGGGAGCTGTTTTTT
CASSYTTGVYAGELFF
>TRBJ2-3|NA|NA|TRBV6-6
TGTGCCAGCAGTTCCTTTACAGATACGCAGTATTTT
CASSSFTDTQYF
>TRBJ2-5|TRBD2|once|TRBV5-1
TGCGCCAGCAGCTTGGAACTAGCGGGGGGATGGGAGACCCAGTACTTC
CASSLELAGGWETQYF
>TRBJ2-5|NA|NA|TRBV7-9
TGTGCCAGCAGCCCCTCCCGTTTCGAGACCCAGTACTTC
CASSPSRFETQYF
>TRBJ1-1|TRBD1|NA|TRBV30
TGTGCCTGGAGGAGATTGGGACAGTTTGTTACTGAAGCTTTCTTT
CAWRRLGQFVTEAFF